Listed below are T cell receptor beta chains from one sample, sequenced in a study of shared clonotypes between healthy human individuals. TCRdb's copy holds only in-frame clones and misses some; the assay was immunoSEQ multiplex PCR. The repertoire includes approximately 350,000 clones, roughly 70% of them detected once, and 10% sits in the top ten. The specimen sequenced was memory CD4+ T cells sorted from blood. These receptors originate from a man aged 25-45 years in good health. The CDR3 runs from the conserved cysteine through the conserved F or W. D genes are given only for firm matches. Clone size is not always given. Where it is, it says once, few, many or a class for expanded clones.

-	-	TRBV18	TRBJ1-3	TGTGCCAGCTCACCAGGGGCTGATAGCCTGAACACCATATATTTT	CASSPGADSLNTIYF
-	once	TRBV7-3	TRBJ1-1	TGTGCCAGCAGCTTAAGGGGGAACATGAACACTGAAGCTTTCTTT	CASSLRGNMNTEAFF
-	-	TRBV18	TRBJ2-1	TGTGCCAGCTCACCAGCTAGTCTGGCTGAGCAGTTCTTC	CASSPASLAEQFF
TRBD1	medium-sized	TRBV19	TRBJ1-2	TGTGCCAGTAGTATTCTAGGGGACAGTTCGGCTAACTATGGCTACACCTTC	CASSILGDSSANYGYTF
-	-	TRBV14	TRBJ2-7	TGTGCCAGCAGCCAAGAAGGGCGATTAGCGGAGACCTACGAGCAGTACTTC	CASSQEGRLAETYEQYF
-	few	TRBV10-3	TRBJ2-7	TGTGCCATTGGTCCGGAGGAGGCCTACGAGCAGTACTTC	CAIGPEEAYEQYF
-	-	TRBV2	TRBJ2-7	TGTGCCAGCAGTGTGATGGGCTACGAGCAGTACTTC	CASSVMGYEQYF
-	few	TRBV6-1	TRBJ2-7	TGTGCCAGCACCGTTTCAACCTACGAGCAGTACTTC	CASTVSTYEQYF
-	-	TRBV5-4	TRBJ1-1	TGTGCCAGCAGCGGCGGTCACGCCTTGGGCAACACTGAAGCTTTCTTT	CASSGGHALGNTEAFF
TRBD1	once	TRBV7-3	TRBJ2-3	TGTGCCAGCAGCTCACTGGGACAGGGGATAACAGATACGCAGTATTTT	CASSSLGQGITDTQYF
-	-	TRBV19	TRBJ2-2	TGTGCCAGTAGTAGATCGGGCACCGGGGAGCTGTTTTTT	CASSRSGTGELFF
TRBD2	-	TRBV6-4	TRBJ2-7	TGTGCCAGCAGAGGGACTAGCGGGAGTTCGCCGCTGTACTTC	CASRGTSGSSPLYF
-	once	TRBV20-1	TRBJ1-4	TGCAGTGCTAGAGGCGGCGAAAAACTGTTTTTT	CSARGGEKLFF
TRBD2	-	TRBV27	TRBJ2-5	TGTGCCAGCAGTTTAGGGCAGATCGGGGGGGAGACCCAGTACTTC	CASSLGQIGGETQYF
-	-	TRBV4-1	TRBJ1-4	TGCGCCAGCAGCCAAACAGGAGGAGCTAATGAAAAACTGTTTTTT	CASSQTGGANEKLFF
-	-	TRBV5-4	TRBJ2-3	TGTGCCAGCAGCCGACTAGATCCTAGCACAGATACGCAGTATTTT	CASSRLDPSTDTQYF
-	-	TRBV7-3	TRBJ1-2	TGTGCCAGCAGCCCCCTCGGGGGAGAGTCGGAGCGCACCTTC	CASSPLGGESERTF
-	-	TRBV5-5	TRBJ2-6	TGTGCCAGCAGCTTGACAGCACGAAGCTCTGGGGCCAACGTCCTGACTTTC	CASSLTARSSGANVLTF
-	many	TRBV28	TRBJ1-5	TGTGCCAGCAGTATTGGTGGAGGGCTTAGTTTCAATCAGCCCCAGCATTTT	CASSIGGGLSFNQPQHF
TRBD1	-	TRBV29-1	TRBJ1-4	TGCAGCGCCTCGACAGGGTTCCCAACTAATGAAAAACTGTTTTTT	CSASTGFPTNEKLFF
-	-	TRBV28	TRBJ1-5	TGTGCCAGCAGTTCAGGGGCTGGAGGGAATCAGCCCCAGCATTTT	CASSSGAGGNQPQHF
-	-	TRBV5-4	TRBJ2-1	TGTGCCAGCAGCCGACCAGGCGAAAGCTCCTACAATGAGCAGTTCTTC	CASSRPGESSYNEQFF
TRBD1	few	TRBV11-2	TRBJ2-2	TGTGCCAGCAGCTTCAGGGGACAGACCCCGAACACCGGGGAGCTGTTTTTT	CASSFRGQTPNTGELFF
TRBD1	-	TRBV28	TRBJ2-7	TGTGCCAGCAGTTTGGCTACCGGGACAGGGTTCTACGAGCAGTACTTC	CASSLATGTGFYEQYF
-	-	TRBV18	TRBJ1-4	TGTGCCAGCTCACCGGGTCTAATTGCAACTAATGAAAAACTGTTTTTT	CASSPGLIATNEKLFF
TRBD2	-	TRBV9	TRBJ2-4	TGTGCCAGCAGCACTAGCGGGCAGGGCATTCAGTACTTC	CASSTSGQGIQYF
TRBD1	-	TRBV10-1	TRBJ2-1	TGCGCCAGCAGTGAGTCGACAGGGAATGAGCAGTTCTTC	CASSESTGNEQFF
-	-	TRBV5-1	TRBJ2-1	TGCGCCAGCAGCATAACAGGGAGTGATGAGCAGTTCTTC	CASSITGSDEQFF
-	once	TRBV7-9	TRBJ2-5	TGTGCCAGCAGCTTAGGCATCGGACAGCAAGAGACCCAGTACTTC	CASSLGIGQQETQYF
-	-	TRBV9	TRBJ1-3	TGTGCCAGCAGCGTAGCAAACTCTGGAAACACCATATATTTT	CASSVANSGNTIYF
-	-	TRBV28	TRBJ2-7	TGTGCCAGCAGTCGACGGAGCGCCTACGAGCAGTACTTC	CASSRRSAYEQYF
-	-	TRBV29-1	TRBJ1-2	TGCAGCGTTGTTATAGGTCGCGGCTACACCTTC	CSVVIGRGYTF
-	-	TRBV7-2	TRBJ1-1	TGTGCCAGCAGCTTAGGTCATTTCACTGAAGCTTTCTTT	CASSLGHFTEAFF
TRBD2	-	TRBV28	TRBJ2-3	TGTGCCAGCAGTCCGCGGGAGGATACGCAGTATTTT	CASSPREDTQYF
TRBD2	-	TRBV7-2	TRBJ2-3	TGTGCCAGCAGCTTAGGCGTAGCGGGAGCCCCGGCCGTCGCAGATACGCAGTATTTT	CASSLGVAGAPAVADTQYF
TRBD2	-	TRBV9	TRBJ2-1	TGTGCCAGCAGCCCCCCGGGAGGGGCCTACAATGAGCAGTTCTTC	CASSPPGGAYNEQFF
-	-	TRBV6-6	TRBJ2-7	TGTGCCAGCAGTCCCAGGGCGAGCTCCTACGAGCAGTACTTC	CASSPRASSYEQYF
-	few	TRBV21-1	TRBJ2-2	TGTGCCAGCAGCCTTGGCAGGGGTCCTTTTTTGACCGGGGAGCTGTTTTTT	CASSLGRGPFLTGELFF
-	-	TRBV5-1	TRBJ2-1	TGCGCCAGCAGCTTGGGACTGGCCAGCTTATATGAGCAGTTCTTC	CASSLGLASLYEQFF
TRBD2	-	TRBV11-2	TRBJ2-3	TGTGCCAGCAGCTTAGTGCTCTCTAGCGGGAGCGGGACAGATACGCAGTATTTT	CASSLVLSSGSGTDTQYF
-	-	TRBV21-1	TRBJ2-7	TGTGCCAGCAGCCTACCGGGACTAAGGGTCTACGAGCAGTACTTC	CASSLPGLRVYEQYF
-	-	TRBV14	TRBJ2-7	TGTGCCAGCAGCCAAGATCGACAGGTTCACTCCTACGAGCAGTACTTC	CASSQDRQVHSYEQYF
-	-	TRBV19	TRBJ2-2	TGTGCCAGTAGTATAGTTTGGGTAGTCGGGGAGCTGTTTTTT	CASSIVWVVGELFF
TRBD1	-	TRBV28	TRBJ2-7	TGTGCCAGCAGAAGAAACAGGGGGCCCTACGAGCAGTACTTC	CASRRNRGPYEQYF
-	-	TRBV28	TRBJ1-5	TGTGCCAGCACCTTTGGGGATCAGCCCCAGCATTTT	CASTFGDQPQHF
TRBD1	-	TRBV2	TRBJ1-1	TGTGCCAGCAGTACTCCGGGACAGACGGCTGAAGCTTTCTTT	CASSTPGQTAEAFF
-	-	TRBV30	TRBJ1-1	TGTGCCTGGACTAACAGGGCTTCAGCTTTCTTT	CAWTNRASAFF
-	-	TRBV18	TRBJ2-5	TGTGCCAGCTCGCGTACAGGTTTCCAAGAGACCCAGTACTTC	CASSRTGFQETQYF